These 10 T cell receptor beta chains originate from one sample sequenced in a study of chemoradiotherapy in HPV16-positive cancers. Sequencing was performed with immunoSEQ multiplex PCR; in TCRdb, only in-frame clones are kept and a portion is missing. The table lists some 5,500 clones, approximately 81% of them singletons. This material was collected from a patient who underwent chemoradiotherapy. The receptors shown here come from a human donor with HPV-associated anogenital cancer.

V usage is TRBV7-2 and J usage is TRBJ2-3, with D possibly matching TRBD1 (6 bases). Trimming removed 8 bases from V and 3 bases from J, with 6 bases in between. In germline, CDR1 is SGHTA, CDR2 FQGNSA. The CDR3 spans 11 residues. CDR3 region: CASDRTDTQYF. In DNA form, the CDR3 reads TGTGCCAGCGACAGGACAGATACGCAGTATTTT.

The CDR3 nucleotides read TGTGCCAGCAGGAAAACACTGTCGGACACCATATATTTT. Amino acid sequence: CASRKTLSDTIYF. The rearrangement uses TRBV6-5 and TRBJ1-3; D gene ambiguous. Looked up from germline, CDR1 is MNHEY and CDR2 is SVGAGI. With 6 bases removed from V and 8 bases from J, the gap between germline ends came to 14 bases. The CDR3 consists of 13 residues.

This clone was counted only a few times. The chain uses TRBV19 and TRBJ1-1; TRBD1 might be the D (5 bases). The CDR3 has 16 amino acids. The V gene's germline CDR1 is LNHDA and CDR2 SQIVND (reference sequence). The ends were cut back, 3 bases at V and 1 base at J, with 15 bases in the middle. Here the CDR3 reads CASSMTLVGANTEAFF. The CDR3 DNA follows: TGTGCCAGTAGTATGACCCTGGTCGGGGCGAACACTGAAGCTTTCTTT.

The V call is TRBV19, the J call TRBJ2-1; D possibly uses TRBD1 or TRBD2 (5 bases each). This CDR3 is 19 amino acids long. V shed 4 bases and J shed 5 bases, with 27 bases lying between them. The germline CDR1 and CDR2 sequences are LNHDA and SQIVND (reference sequence). The chain's CDR3 is CASSRTGGRGTRANNEQFF. CDR3 sequence (DNA): TGTGCCAGTAGTAGAACGGGCGGAAGGGGAACTAGAGCGAACAATGAGCAGTTCTTC.

The chain uses TRBV4-1 and TRBJ1-1; D call uncertain. The CDR3 totals 14 residues. V lost 0 bases and J lost 2, with 7 bases in between. CDR1 is MGHRA and CDR2 is YSYEKL in the germline V gene. The CDR3: CASSQDGSNTEAFF. In nucleotides, the CDR3 is TGCGCCAGCAGCCAAGATGGGTCTAACACTGAAGCTTTCTTT.

The chain combines TRBV6-4 with TRBJ2-1; possibly TRBD1 for D (5 bases). CDR1 is MRHNA, CDR2 SNTAGT, per germline. This CDR3 is 16 amino acids long. V shed 4 bases and J shed 0 bases, with 13 bases lying between them. The CDR3 nucleotides read TGTGCCAGCAGTGCTCAGGGCGGAGACTCCTACAATGAGCAGTTCTTC. It is translated as CASSAQGGDSYNEQFF.

V and J are TRBV7-2 and TRBJ2-5; perhaps TRBD2 as D (6 bases). This CDR3 comprises 14 residues. Germline CDR1 SGHTA, CDR2 FQGNSA. V was trimmed by 5 bases and J by 7 bases, leaving 17 bases between them. CDR3 nucleotides: TGTGCCAGCAGCCCTACGGTGCGGGGAGGGACCCAGTACTTC. Its protein is CASSPTVRGGTQYF.

The chain couples TRBV4-1 to TRBJ2-1, with D perhaps TRBD2 (6 bases). Germline loops: CDR1 MGHRA, CDR2 YSYEKL. V dropped 3 bases and J dropped 5 bases, with 23 bases sitting between them. The CDR3 has 18 residues. The CDR3 protein is CASSQDSAGWAVDNEQFF. The CDR3 nucleotides are TGCGCCAGCAGCCAGGATTCTGCGGGGTGGGCCGTTGACAATGAGCAGTTCTTC.

The rearrangement links TRBV10-3 to TRBJ2-1, with TRBD1 as a possible D gene (6 bases). V lost 10 bases and J lost 6, with 19 bases in between. The CDR3 runs 14 residues. The germline V gene encodes CDR1 ENHRY and CDR2 SYGVKD. CDR3 sequence (DNA): TGTGCCACCAATCTACAGGGCTTCATCAATGAGCAGTTCTTC. Its translation is CATNLQGFINEQFF.

The chain is built from TRBV28 and TRBJ1-5; 9 bases line up with TRBD1. Germline loops: CDR1 MDHEN, CDR2 SYDVKM. This CDR3 spans 15 amino acids. The trim removed 6 bases at V and 6 bases at J, leaving 9 bases unmatched. The CDR3 spells CASRLGQGVVQPQHF. The CDR3 region has the DNA TGTGCCAGCAGATTGGGACAGGGAGTTGTTCAGCCCCAGCATTTT.